This entry describes one T cell receptor beta chain. The data are from a study of blood T cell repertoires in COVID-19. As for the study in general: Researchers got acute and convalescent COVID-19 samples from the United States, Italy and Spain.

Original handling: Estimates of nucleated cell counts were drawn from the amplification of reference gene primers. This table comes from immunoSEQ multiplex PCR, and its TCRdb copy is limited to in-frame clones, with some not included. D and trimming come from the DNA, and the V and J calls and clone size come from that table. The table shows 120,000 to 150,000 clones, with around three quarters occurring only once. Trimming cost V 1 base and J 1 base; bases outside gene matches: 7. Germline CDR1 and CDR2: SGHNT and YYREEE (reference sequence). This CDR3 is 16 amino acids long. The chain carries TRBV5-4 and TRBJ1-2, with TRBD1 identical over 7 bases. The material sequenced was peripheral blood. This clonotype was sampled from a man aged 55 to 70 with acute or convalescent COVID-19. CDR3 region: CASSLKGASYNYGYTF. The CDR3 coding sequence is TGTGCCAGCAGCTTGAAGGGGGCGAGCTATAACTATGGCTACACCTTC.